Detailed here is one TCR beta chain. Its target is unknown. The data originate from a study of graft-versus-host responses after intestinal transplantation. Overall study context: Anti-thymocyte globulin was used for induction in all recipients, who then took tacrolimus and steroids for approximately 3 years. Findings of the study overall: Declines in HvG clones occurring early post-transplant were associated with peak circulating GvH clone levels.

The method was immunoSEQ multiplex PCR; TCRdb's version includes in-frame clones alone and lacks a portion of them. Of about 10,000 clones in the sample, almost 95% were seen once. This TCR derives from a human patient who received an intestinal transplant, so some T cells may come from the graft donor. The sequencing used PBMCs, collected approximately 68 days after transplant.

The CDR3 is CASSQDKKNEQFF. In nucleotides, the CDR3 is TGCGCCAGCAGCCAAGATAAGAAGAATGAGCAGTTCTTC. The chain couples TRBV4-3 to TRBJ2-1, with D unclear. Per germline, CDR1 LGHNA and CDR2 YSLEER. Trimming shortened V by 0 bases and J by 7 bases, and 7 bases separated the two germline ends. The CDR3 length is 13 residues.